This T cell receptor beta chain comes out of a study of T cell responses to AZD1222 COVID-19 vaccine (dated by TCRdb to about 2021). Study-level background: AZD1222 recipients given second doses at about 4 weeks or at about 12 weeks were pooled, since spike-specific TCR depth and breadth were not found to differ between the two schedules. A total of 230 or so trial participants underwent TCR sequencing, of whom 207 received two doses of AZD1222 and about 26 received two doses of the MenACWY control vaccine. Trial participants were enrolled into age subgroups of 18-55, 56-69 and 70-plus years, which contained about 160, 30 and 59 TCR-sequenced participants, respectively. General findings and caveats noted by the study authors: Epitopes outside the regions mutated in the B.1.351 and B.1.1.7 variants were reportedly recognized by nearly half of the unique spike-specific TCRs. Spike-specific TCR breadth and depth rose significantly after two AZD1222 doses compared with day 0 and with MenACWY recipients. Only five to seven AZD1222 recipients were SARS-CoV-2 seropositive at baseline, limiting conclusions about previously exposed vaccinees. The 56-69-year group was small, and its depth increase did not reach significance, likely because of low power. No day 14 peak-response samples were available, so repertoires were characterized only after the peak T cell response. Most participants were white British and females outnumbered males, and the authors suggested that clonal diversity may have been underestimated. Vaccine-associated CD4 TCRs spanned the whole spike protein, with dominant responses in regions 160-218 and 743-854.

About this clone: There is no known antigen for this receptor. Qualities for individual bases were not recorded, and no much larger clone is one base off.

The CDR3 regions of human TCRbeta chains were subjected to immunosequencing. Per the source publication's procedure: Repertoire TCRs were checked for matches against a reference library of SARS-CoV-2-specific TCRs that had been generated using the MIRA antigen-specificity platform. Breadth was defined as the fraction of unique TCRs that were SARS-CoV-2-associated. Depth was defined as the fraction of total T cells that were SARS-CoV-2-associated. Each spike-specific TCR was assigned to its reactive spike region and to a CD4 or CD8 class using the MIRA data. Log10-transformed breadth and depth values were compared by one-way ANOVA with Sidak's multiple comparisons tests. TCRdb took over this immuneACCESS table, retaining in-frame rearrangements with V and J assigned. Such tables are incomplete; in checked studies, under half of the missing clones stem from an unresolved V gene, and the remainder is unexplained. Clone size and V and J calls were adopted from that table, with D and trimming inferred from the DNA. A total of tens of thousands of clones appear in this sample, more than 75% of them only once. Around 17% of the sample is in the top ten clones.

The time point label, as the study defines it: baseline before first vaccination. The vaccinee samples were drawn from two UK trials, COV001 and COV002, one of which was a single-blind randomized controlled phase 2/3 trial testing AZD1222 (ChAdOx1 nCoV-19) in healthy adults. For TCRbeta chain sequencing, PBMC samples from trial participants were taken at day 0 and at day 28 after the second dose. From cysteine to phenylalanine, the CDR3 is 15 amino acids long. The entry retains the CDR3 DNA only, 45 bases that are in frame from base 1. From V the trimming removes 3 bases and from J it removes 0 bases, while the gene matches leave 4 bases of the junction unaccounted for. CDR1 and CDR2, per the germline V gene, are ENHRY and SYGVKD.

The sequence was obtained from an adult in good health. The sequence joins TRBV10-3 to TRBJ2-7; TRBD2 fits 8 bases in the junction. The material sequenced was peripheral blood, taken on day 0 of AZD1222 vaccination. DNA sequence: TGTGCCATCAGTGAAATAGCGGGAAGCTCCTACGAGCAGTACTTC. This encodes CAISEIAGSSYEQYF.